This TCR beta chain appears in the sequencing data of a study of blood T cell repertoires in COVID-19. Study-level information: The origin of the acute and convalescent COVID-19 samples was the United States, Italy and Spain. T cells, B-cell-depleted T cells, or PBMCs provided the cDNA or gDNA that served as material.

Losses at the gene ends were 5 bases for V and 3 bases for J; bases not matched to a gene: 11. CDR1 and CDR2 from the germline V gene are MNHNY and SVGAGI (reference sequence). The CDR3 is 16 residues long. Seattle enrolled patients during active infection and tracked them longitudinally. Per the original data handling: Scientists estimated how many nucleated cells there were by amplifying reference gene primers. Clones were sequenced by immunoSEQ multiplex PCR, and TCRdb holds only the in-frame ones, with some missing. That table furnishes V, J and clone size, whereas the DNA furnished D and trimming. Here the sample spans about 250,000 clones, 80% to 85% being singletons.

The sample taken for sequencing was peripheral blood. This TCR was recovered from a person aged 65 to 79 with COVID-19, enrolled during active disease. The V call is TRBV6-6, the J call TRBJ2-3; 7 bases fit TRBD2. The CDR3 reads CASSKIKTSSTDTQYF. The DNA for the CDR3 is TGTGCCAGCAGTAAGATAAAGACTAGCAGTACAGATACGCAGTATTTT.